The rows below give T cell receptor beta chains drawn from one sample of a study of cytomegalovirus exposure and HLA in healthy donors. Some clones are missing from TCRdb's copy, which holds only in-frame ones; the method was immunoSEQ multiplex PCR. The sample has about 170,000 clones; about 62% are singletons. The sequenced material came from PBMCs. The source is a man aged 35 to 55 in good health and CMV-seronegative. The CDR3 runs from the conserved cysteine through the conserved F or W. D genes are given only for firm matches. Only part of the rows carry a size: once, few, many, or a class if the clone is expanded.

d_gene,abundance,v_gene,j_gene,CDR3nt,CDR3aa
-,-,TRBV11-3,TRBJ1-1,TGTGCCAGCAGCTTAGCGGGGAACACTGAAGCTTTCTTT,CASSLAGNTEAFF
-,-,TRBV18,TRBJ1-1,TGTGCCAGCTCACCACTCAGGGAGAACACTGAAGCTTTCTTT,CASSPLRENTEAFF
-,-,TRBV19,TRBJ1-6,TGTGCCAGCAAACCTCCCGGGAACAGAAATTCACCCCTCCACTTT,CASKPPGNRNSPLHF
-,-,TRBV5-1,TRBJ2-2,TGCGCCAGCAGCTTGGGTAGCTTGAACACCGGGGAGCTGTTTTTT,CASSLGSLNTGELFF
-,-,TRBV20-1,TRBJ2-5,TGCAGTGCTATGAGCACCGGGGCCCAGTACTTC,CSAMSTGAQYF
TRBD2,few,TRBV2,TRBJ2-2,TGTGCCAGCACCGTAGCGGGGGGGCCTGTCGGGGAGCTGTTTTTT,CASTVAGGPVGELFF
-,-,TRBV30,TRBJ1-1,TGTGCCTGGAGTCGGGATACTGAAGCTTTCTTT,CAWSRDTEAFF
TRBD2,-,TRBV10-3,TRBJ2-3,TGTGCCATCAGCCTAGCGGCAGACACAGATACGCAGTATTTT,CAISLAADTDTQYF
-,-,TRBV5-1,TRBJ2-1,TGCGCCAGCACCACTACTCCCCAGGGCAATGAGCAGTTCTTC,CASTTTPQGNEQFF
-,-,TRBV5-6,TRBJ2-7,TGTGCCAGCAGCCCGGGGAGGACCTACGAGCAGTACTTC,CASSPGRTYEQYF
TRBD2,-,TRBV6-5,TRBJ2-1,TGTGCCAGCAGTTACTCTTCCAGCGGGAGCCGGAATGAGCAGTTCTTC,CASSYSSSGSRNEQFF
-,-,TRBV5-1,TRBJ2-6,TGCGCCAGCAGTAAACGGGTAGTCTCTGGGGCCAACGTCCTGACTTTC,CASSKRVVSGANVLTF
TRBD2,few,TRBV5-1,TRBJ2-1,TGCGCCAGCGGATCCGGGACAGCACTAGCGGGAGGGCCCTCGGGCAATGAGCAGTTCTTC,CASGSGTALAGGPSGNEQFF
-,few,TRBV19,TRBJ2-1,TGTGCCAGTAGTATTATTCAGGGTAGAAATGAGCAGTTCTTC,CASSIIQGRNEQFF
-,-,TRBV6-6,TRBJ2-6,TGTGCCAGCAGTTACCTCAGGGACAAAACCGGCGTCCTGACTTTC,CASSYLRDKTGVLTF
-,few,TRBV30,TRBJ1-2,TGTGCCTGGAGTGTAGGGAGGGGTTATGGCTACACCTTC,CAWSVGRGYGYTF
-,-,TRBV28,TRBJ2-7,TGTGCCAGCACAACAGGGACGGGCGAGCAGTACTTC,CASTTGTGEQYF
-,few,TRBV4-2,TRBJ2-5,TGTGCCAGCAGCCAAGAGCGCGGAGAGACCCAGTACTTC,CASSQERGETQYF
TRBD2,few,TRBV15,TRBJ2-3,TGTGCCACCAGCAGAGATGCGGGAGCGACAGATACGCAGTATTTT,CATSRDAGATDTQYF
TRBD1,-,TRBV6-1,TRBJ2-1,TGTGCCAGCACCCTGGACAGGTACTCCTACAATGAGCAGTTCTTC,CASTLDRYSYNEQFF
TRBD2,few,TRBV6-1,TRBJ2-3,TGTGCCAGCCTCCGATCGGGAGGGCCAGATACGCAGTATTTT,CASLRSGGPDTQYF
TRBD1,-,TRBV5-1,TRBJ2-3,TGCGCCAGCAGCTTGGTCGGACAGGTCACAGATACGCAGTATTTT,CASSLVGQVTDTQYF
TRBD2,few,TRBV4-2,TRBJ2-5,TGTGCCAGCAGCCAAGATTCACTAGCGGGGTTCCAAGAGACCCAGTACTTC,CASSQDSLAGFQETQYF
-,few,TRBV6-5,TRBJ2-1,TGTGCCAGCAGGCTAGCCGTGGGCTACAATGAGCAGTTCTTC,CASRLAVGYNEQFF
TRBD1,few,TRBV7-9,TRBJ2-3,TGTTCCAGCAGCACACAGGGGGGAGCAGATACGCAGTATTTT,CSSSTQGGADTQYF
-,-,TRBV6-6,TRBJ1-1,TGTGCCAGCGTACCCCCGGGACATCCTGAAGCTTTCTTT,CASVPPGHPEAFF
TRBD1,-,TRBV19,TRBJ2-7,TGTGCCAGTAGTTACAGGGGGCCGGGGGAGCAGTACTTC,CASSYRGPGEQYF
TRBD1,-,TRBV4-3,TRBJ2-1,TGCGCCAGCAGCCTTGGGACAGGGGGTTCCTCGGCGTTCAATGAGCAGTTCTTC,CASSLGTGGSSAFNEQFF
-,few,TRBV5-4,TRBJ1-4,TGTGCCAGCAGCTTGGGCGGGGAGGGTGAAAAACTGTTTTTT,CASSLGGEGEKLFF
-,few,TRBV19,TRBJ1-5,TGTGCCAGTAGTATCGCAGGGCATCAGCCCCAGCATTTT,CASSIAGHQPQHF
TRBD1,few,TRBV28,TRBJ1-1,TGTGCCAGCTCCCACAGGGGTAGAGCTTTCTTT,CASSHRGRAFF
TRBD2,-,TRBV4-3,TRBJ2-2,TGCGCCAGCAGCCACCGAGCGGGAGCAGACACCGGGGAGCTGTTTTTT,CASSHRAGADTGELFF
TRBD1,-,TRBV28,TRBJ1-6,TGTGCCAGCAGTCTCCTAACAGGGGGTAATTATAATTCACCCCTCCACTTT,CASSLLTGGNYNSPLHF
-,few,TRBV2,TRBJ1-2,TGTGCCAGCAGTGAAAGGACAGCAAACTATGGCTACACCTTC,CASSERTANYGYTF
-,-,TRBV11-2,TRBJ2-1,TGTGCCAGCAGCACCGGAAAAACGGGGAATGAGCAGTTCTTC,CASSTGKTGNEQFF
-,-,TRBV29-1,TRBJ2-2,TGCAGCGTTGGGAGGAGCGGAGGGGTTACCGGGGAGCTGTTTTTT,CSVGRSGGVTGELFF
TRBD2,-,TRBV5-4,TRBJ2-2,TGTGCCAGCAGCTTGGCGCTAGCGGGAACCACCGGGGAGCTGTTTTTT,CASSLALAGTTGELFF
-,-,TRBV30,TRBJ2-7,TGTGCCTGGAGTGGGGGGGGCGGAAAGTTCTACGAGCAGTACTTC,CAWSGGGGKFYEQYF
TRBD2,-,TRBV7-8,TRBJ2-7,TGTGCCAGCAGCTTCCGGCGGGAGGGGGGAGAGCAGTACTTC,CASSFRREGGEQYF
TRBD2,once,TRBV9,TRBJ2-1,TGTGCCAGCAGCGTAGGAGGGATTCCGCGGGAGAGTGAGCAGTTCTTC,CASSVGGIPRESEQFF
TRBD2,-,TRBV5-1,TRBJ2-3,TGCGCCAGCAGCTTTACTAGCGGCAATGGAAGGGCAGATACGCAGTATTTT,CASSFTSGNGRADTQYF
-,few,TRBV6-1,TRBJ2-7,TGTGCCAGCAGTGAAGCAGTATCTGAGACATCCTACGAGCAGTACTTC,CASSEAVSETSYEQYF
TRBD1,-,TRBV5-1,TRBJ2-7,TGCGCCAGCAGACAACAGGGGGGTGCCTACGAGCAGTACTTC,CASRQQGGAYEQYF